These 25 T cell receptor beta chains were sequenced from one sample in a study of blood T cell repertoires in COVID-19. The repertoire was sequenced with immunoSEQ multiplex PCR; TCRdb's copy has only in-frame clones and lacks some. This sample has roughly 200,000 clones; 80% to 85% occur once, and the top ten carry 4.4%. What was sequenced was peripheral blood. Receptors originate from a man in his forties or fifties with active or convalescent COVID-19.

The chain employs TRBV6-5 and TRBJ2-3; TRBD1 is a possible D gene (5 bases). From germline, CDR1 is MNHEY and CDR2 SVGAGI. This CDR3 has 14 residues. V was cut by 6 bases and J by 5 bases, with 15 bases left in between. The CDR3 loop is CASRPGWGVDTQYF. The CDR3 DNA reads as TGTGCCAGCAGGCCTGGGTGGGGCGTAGATACGCAGTATTTT.

The chain uses TRBV10-3 and TRBJ1-2, with D possibly being TRBD1 (6 bases). V was cut by 11 bases and J by 5 bases, with 24 bases left in between. The CDR3 has 15 amino acids. Germline V gives CDR1 ENHRY, CDR2 SYGVKD. The CDR3: CALLGETGHGYGYTF. The CDR3 DNA is TGTGCCCTACTCGGGGAGACAGGCCACGGGTATGGCTACACCTTC.

The J gene is TRBJ1-3, the V gene TRBV24-1, with 8 bases aligning to TRBD1. There are 16 residues in the CDR3. J gave up 0 bases and V 4 bases, and 4 bases lay outside the gene matches. Germline V lookup: CDR1 KGHDR, CDR2 SFDVKD. The CDR3 here is CATSEGQAVSGNTIYF. As DNA, the CDR3 is TGTGCCACCAGTGAGGGACAGGCCGTCTCTGGAAACACCATATATTTT.

The chain carries TRBV6-6 and TRBJ2-3, with TRBD2 identical over 12 bases. CDR3 length: 16 residues. CDR1 MNHNY and CDR2 SVGAGI come from the germline V gene (reference sequence). J was trimmed by 6 bases and V by 6 bases; bases with no gene match: 10. The CDR3 loop is CASSPSSGGGWDTQYF. Here the CDR3 DNA reads TGTGCCAGCAGCCCTTCTAGCGGGGGGGGCTGGGATACGCAGTATTTT.

This clone showed up just a few times. The rearrangement uses TRBV5-1 and TRBJ2-7; D is possibly TRBD1 (6 bases). Trimming shortened V by 0 bases and J by 4 bases, and 11 bases separated the two germline ends. Germline CDR1 and CDR2: SGHRS and YFSETQ. This CDR3 contains 14 residues. The CDR3 sequence: CASSLVPGAYEQYF. CDR3 DNA sequence: TGCGCCAGCAGCTTGGTCCCAGGGGCGTACGAGCAGTACTTC.

The gene calls are TRBV6-5 and TRBJ1-6, with D perhaps matching TRBD1 (5 bases). V lost 6 bases to trimming and J lost 8 bases, with 17 bases between them. The CDR3 length is 15 residues. Germline V CDR1 and CDR2: MNHEY, SVGAGI. CDR3 region: CASRPQTGGDSPLHF. The CDR3 DNA follows: TGTGCCAGCAGACCACAGACGGGAGGGGATTCACCCCTCCACTTT.

This clone was picked up a small number of times. The chain employs TRBV7-9 and TRBJ2-3; 9 bases agree with TRBD1. The germline V gene has CDR1 SEHNR and CDR2 FQNEAQ (reference sequence). V dropped 5 bases and J dropped 9; count of bases not matched to a gene: 18. This CDR3 is 17 amino acids long. The CDR3 coding sequence is TGTGCCAGCAGCCCGGGTGGTTGGGACAGGGAGTATGTGACGCAGTATTTT. This translates into CASSPGGWDREYVTQYF. Full variable domain (rest looked up from reference TRBV7-9 and TRBJ2-3): DTGVSQNPRHKITKRGQNVTFRCDPISEHNRLYWYRQTLGQGPEFLTYFQNEAQLEKSRLLSDRFSAERPKGSFSTLEIQRTEQGDSAMYLCASSPGGWDREYVTQYFGPGTRLTVL.

V is TRBV10-2 and J is TRBJ1-1; the match to TRBD1 covers 7 bases. CDR1 is WSHSY and CDR2 is SAAADI in the germline V gene. CDR3 length: 14 amino acids. J was trimmed by 3 bases and V by 5 bases; bases with no gene match: 6. The chain's CDR3 is CASSRTGADTEAFF. Here the CDR3 DNA reads TGCGCCAGCAGTCGGACAGGAGCAGACACTGAAGCTTTCTTT.

Only one count was recorded for this clone. This chain connects TRBV4-1 to TRBJ2-1; 13 bases line up with TRBD2. V was pared by 0 bases and J by 9 bases, with 5 bases of the junction left unmatched. Germline V gives CDR1 MGHRA, CDR2 YSYEKL. This CDR3 region has 16 residues. CDR3 DNA sequence: TGCGCCAGCAGCCAAGAACTAGCGGGGGGGCCCGGTGAGCAGTTCTTC. This codes for CASSQELAGGPGEQFF.

The chain joins TRBV7-2 to TRBJ2-5; 14 bases are shared with TRBD2. With 3 bases clipped from V and 5 bases from J, the junction kept 2 bases outside the gene matches. This CDR3 is 15 amino acids long. Germline V lookup: CDR1 SGHTA, CDR2 FQGNSA. The CDR3 region is CASSLTSGGGETQYF. The CDR3 DNA sequence: TGTGCCAGCAGCTTGACTAGCGGGGGGGGTGAGACCCAGTACTTC.

This clone was detected only a few times. The chain links TRBV7-8 to TRBJ1-6; 9 bases fit TRBD1. The CDR3 has 14 residues. From germline, CDR1 is SGHVS and CDR2 FQNEAQ. V dropped 3 bases and J dropped 7; count of bases not matched to a gene: 1. The CDR3 reads CASSLDRGNSPLHF. DNA of the CDR3: TGTGCCAGCAGCTTGGACAGGGGAAATTCACCCCTCCACTTT.

The genes are TRBV5-1 and TRBJ2-2, with D uncertain. This CDR3 region has 15 residues. The germline gives CDR1 SGHRS, CDR2 YFSETQ. V was shortened by 0 bases and J by 2 bases, with 8 bases between the two germline ends. For the CDR3, the DNA is TGCGCCAGCAGCTTGGATCTACCCAACACCGGGGAGCTGTTTTTT. Translated: CASSLDLPNTGELFF.

The chain is built from TRBV6-5 and TRBJ2-2; D ambiguous. V was trimmed by 6 bases and J by 4 bases, leaving 9 bases between them. The CDR3 is 13 amino acids. The V gene's germline CDR1 is MNHEY and CDR2 SVGAGI. DNA for the CDR3: TGTGCCAGCAGGAACTTTGTCACCGGGGAGCTGTTTTTT. Its translation: CASRNFVTGELFF.

The chain uses TRBV19 and TRBJ1-5; possibly TRBD1 for D (5 bases). This CDR3 region has 13 residues. The germline V gene encodes CDR1 LNHDA and CDR2 SQIVND (reference sequence). V lost 5 bases and J lost 6, with 11 bases in between. CDR3 bases: TGTGCCAGTAGTGACCAGGGTATTCAGCCCCAGCATTTT. Translating gives CASSDQGIQPQHF.

The chain recombines TRBV11-1 with TRBJ1-6; 9 bases fit TRBD1. J gave up 4 bases and V 3 bases, and 4 bases lay outside the gene matches. Germline-derived CDR1 and CDR2 are SGHAT and FQDESV (reference sequence). The CDR3 has 16 residues. This chain's CDR3 is CASSFGTGRYNSPLHF. For the CDR3, the DNA is TGTGCCAGCAGCTTTGGGACAGGGCGGTATAATTCACCCCTCCACTTT.

Written as DNA, the CDR3 is TGCAGTGCTAGTGGGCAAGCGGGGGGCTCCTACGAGCAGTACTTC. Protein sequence: CSASGQAGGSYEQYF. The rearrangement links TRBV20-1 to TRBJ2-7, with 9 bases that match TRBD2. This CDR3 is 15 amino acids long. Germline assignment: CDR1 DFQATT and CDR2 SNEGSKA (reference sequence). J lost 0 bases, V lost 3 bases, and 6 bases had no gene match.

The chain has TRBV19 and TRBJ2-6; D unclear. Per the germline V gene, CDR1 is LNHDA and CDR2 is SQIVND (reference sequence). Trimming removed 3 bases from V and 4 bases from J, with 13 bases in between. The CDR3 contains 16 residues. This CDR3 is CASSISEVSGANVLTF. The CDR3 nucleotides read TGTGCCAGTAGTATCAGTGAGGTATCGGGGGCCAACGTCCTGACTTTC. Complete variable domain (other parts from reference TRBV19 and TRBJ2-6): DGGITQSPKYLFRKEGQNVTLSCEQNLNHDAMYWYRQDPGQGLRLIYYSQIVNDFQKGDIAEGYSVSREKKESFPLTVTSAQKNPTAFYLCASSISEVSGANVLTFGAGSRLTVL.

The CDR3 coding sequence is TGTGCCAGCAGCCAAGATCTTGAGAACGAGCAGTACTTC. Encoded protein: CASSQDLENEQYF. The chain employs TRBV3-1 (or the pseudogene TRBV3-2) and TRBJ2-7; unclear D gene. Trimming removed 0 bases at V and 5 bases at J, with 8 bases between. The CDR3 totals 13 residues. Germline V gives CDR1 LGHDT, CDR2 YNNKEL (reference sequence).

The chain uses TRBV3-1 (or the pseudogene TRBV3-2) and TRBJ1-5; 7 bases are a match to TRBD1. Trimming took 6 bases from V and 3 from J; bases not matched to a gene: 5. Germline V gene lookup returns CDR1 LGHDT and CDR2 YNNKEL (reference sequence). The CDR3 is made up of 14 amino acids. The CDR3 loop is CASSTGAANQPQHF. For the CDR3, the DNA is TGTGCCAGCAGTACAGGGGCCGCCAATCAGCCCCAGCATTTT.

J is TRBJ2-3 and V is TRBV13, with D perhaps matching TRBD2 (6 bases). Trimming shortened V by 5 bases and J by 3 bases, and 21 bases separated the two germline ends. CDR3 length: 17 residues. The V gene's germline CDR1 is PRHDT and CDR2 FYEKMQ (reference sequence). The CDR3 DNA follows: TGTGCCAGCAGCCCCCCAGGCGGGGAGGAGAGGACAGATACGCAGTATTTT. Translated: CASSPPGGEERTDTQYF.

The chain is built from TRBV5-4 and TRBJ2-3; D not resolved. V gave up 5 bases and J gave up 2 bases, with 6 bases separating them. CDR1 and CDR2 from the germline V gene are SGHNT and YYREEE (reference sequence). The CDR3 covers 12 residues. The CDR3 nucleotides are TGTGCCAGCAGGCAGGACACAGATACGCAGTATTTT. Translating gives CASRQDTDTQYF.

This sequence joins TRBV19 and TRBJ1-6, with a possible D match to TRBD1 (6 bases). Germline loops: CDR1 LNHDA, CDR2 SQIVND (reference sequence). The CDR3 is 15 residues long. Between the trimmed V and J ends, which lost 4 bases and 7 bases, there was a span of 14 bases. For the CDR3, the DNA is TGTGCCAGTAGTACCCTGACAGGAGAGAATTCACCCCTCCACTTT. Its protein product is CASSTLTGENSPLHF.

This clone was observed once. The genes are TRBV19 and TRBJ1-1; 10 nucleotides line up with TRBD1. CDR3 length: 16 amino acids. Germline CDR1 and CDR2: LNHDA and SQIVND (reference sequence). After removal of 7 bases from V and 3 bases from J, the junction contained 11 bases not matched to a gene. CDR3 nucleotides: TGTGCCAGTAACCGACAGGGGGCTGAGGTTCACACTGAAGCTTTCTTT. This encodes CASNRQGAEVHTEAFF.

The sample holds one count of this clone. This chain joins TRBV9 and TRBJ1-1; weak D call: TRBD1 (5 bases). Germline CDR1 reads SGDLS; CDR2 reads YYNGEE. CDR3 length: 15 amino acids. Trimming shortened V by 3 bases and J by 0 bases, and 12 bases separated the two germline ends. The DNA of the CDR3 is TGTGCCAGCAGCGCCCAAGGACAAATGAACACTGAAGCTTTCTTT. Translated: CASSAQGQMNTEAFF.

The chain recombines TRBV29-1 with TRBJ1-2; 9 bases are a match to TRBD1. V dropped 5 bases and J dropped 7; count of bases not matched to a gene: 8. Germline V gives CDR1 SQVTM, CDR2 ANQGSEA. The CDR3 sequence is 13 residues long. The CDR3 sequence: CSVPLQGAGGYTF. DNA for the CDR3: TGCAGCGTTCCCCTACAGGGGGCGGGTGGCTACACCTTC.